This T cell receptor (beta chain) appears in the sequencing data of a study of blood T cell repertoires in COVID-19. CDR1 is SGHAT, CDR2 FQNNGV, per germline. CDR3 size: 15 residues. The ends lost 5 bases at V and 9 bases at J; junction bases unmatched: 12. TCRdb keeps only in-frame clones here, not all; method: immunoSEQ multiplex PCR. The table includes some 340,000 clones, around 82% detected once. The sequence derives from a man in his thirties or forties with active or convalescent COVID-19. V gene TRBV11-2 combines with J gene TRBJ2-1; 8 positions match TRBD1. Sequenced sample: peripheral blood. The DNA for the CDR3 is TGTGCCAGCAGCCCGGACAGGGTGGAGGTGGGTGAGCAGTTCTTC. Translated: CASSPDRVEVGEQFF.